This T cell receptor (beta chain) came from a study of control samples from healthy donors and cancer patients. Profiled with immunoSEQ multiplex PCR; TCRdb holds only in-frame clones, not every one. The sample holds 95,000 to 150,000 clones; around 87% are singletons and the top ten take roughly 3%. The germline V gene has CDR1 GTSNPN and CDR2 SVGIG (reference sequence). With 3 bases clipped from V and 7 bases from J, the junction kept 11 bases outside the gene matches. The CDR3 is 14 residues long. The chain links TRBV30 to TRBJ2-7; 8 nucleotides align to TRBD1. The source of this sequence is a man aged 55 to 70 in good health. The specimen was blood. This chain's CDR3 is CAWRKTGARSEQYF. In nucleotides, the CDR3 is TGTGCCTGGAGGAAGACAGGGGCCCGGAGTGAGCAGTACTTC.